Following are 32 T cell receptor beta chains from one sample sequenced in a study of graft-versus-host responses after intestinal transplantation (dated by TCRdb to about 2021). The time point tag for this specimen amounts to: cells obtained before transplantation from donor or recipient. These receptors' targets are unknown. The library relied on the immunoSEQ multiplex PCR assay. Not all clones reach the TCRdb copy of this immuneACCESS table, which keeps in-frame sequences only. Checked studies attribute under half of the gap to unresolved V genes and leave the rest unexplained. The sample data list about 93,000 clones, and 85% to 95% of these were observed just once. The top ten clones comprise around 0.49% of the sample. The source material was unstimulated CD8+ T cells sorted from spleen or lymph node cells, sampled before intestinal transplant. These receptors all stem from a human donor who received an intestinal transplant.

The V gene is TRBV7-8, the J gene TRBJ1-4, with D perhaps matching TRBD1 (5 bases). From germline, CDR1 is SGHVS and CDR2 FQNEAQ. The CDR3 contains 15 residues. The V and J ends lost 1 base and 3 bases respectively, with 9 bases between them. CDR3 coding DNA: TGTGCCAGCAGCTTAGTCACAGGCGCTAATGAAAAACTGTTTTTT. It yields the protein CASSLVTGANEKLFF.

On this clone itself: One end of the junction is discordant with germline, which a read error may explain. The chain couples TRBV6-1 to TRBJ2-7, with 10 bases aligning to TRBD2. The V gene's germline CDR1 is MNHNS and CDR2 SASEGT. This CDR3 spans 15 amino acids. The CDR3 sequence: CASIEAGGLGYEQYF. Here the CDR3 DNA reads TGTGCCAGCATTGAAGCGGGAGGGCTAGGTTACGAGCAGTACTTC.

The chain links TRBV27 to TRBJ2-3; 8 nucleotides line up with TRBD2. Germline CDR1 is MNHEY and CDR2 is SMNVEV (reference sequence). Trimming at V came to 6 bases and at J to 2 bases, leaving 7 bases not matched to a gene. This CDR3 region has 15 residues. The CDR3: CASSSGGGFTDTQYF. The CDR3 region has the DNA TGTGCCAGCAGCTCCGGGGGGGGTTTCACAGATACGCAGTATTTT.

V is TRBV2 and J is TRBJ1-6; 11 bases fit TRBD1. This CDR3 is built from 17 residues. Germline V CDR1 and CDR2: SNHLY, FYNNEI. The V gene end was trimmed by 3 bases and the J gene end by 6 bases; junction bases not matched to a gene: 7. Here the CDR3 reads CASSESTGTGGNSPLHF. The CDR3 region has the DNA TGTGCCAGCAGTGAGTCAACCGGGACAGGGGGTAATTCACCCCTCCACTTT.

V and J are TRBV4-1 and TRBJ2-7; tentative D call: TRBD1 (8 bases). The CDR3 runs to 13 residues. Trimming left V 4 bases short and J 9 bases short, with 16 bases between. In germline, CDR1 is MGHRA, CDR2 YSYEKL. CDR3 in amino acids: CASSPYRGGGQYF. In DNA form, the CDR3 reads TGCGCCAGCAGCCCCTACAGGGGGGGCGGGCAGTACTTC.

The rearrangement links TRBV14 to TRBJ2-7, with D perhaps matching TRBD2 (5 bases). V gave up 1 base and J gave up 4 bases, with 11 bases separating them. CDR3 length: 14 residues. Per the germline V gene, CDR1 is SGHDN and CDR2 is FVKESK. This chain's CDR3 is CASSQGLSKYEQYF. The CDR3 nucleotides read TGTGCCAGCAGCCAAGGACTATCGAAGTACGAGCAGTACTTC.

This clone was counted a single time. This chain links TRBV27 with TRBJ2-7; D ambiguous. Between the trimmed V and J ends, which lost 2 bases and 4 bases, there was a span of 12 bases. Germline CDR1 MNHEY, CDR2 SMNVEV (reference sequence). This CDR3 is 14 amino acids long. As DNA, the CDR3 is TGTGCCAGCAGTTTAATGGCGTACAGTTACGAGCAGTACTTC. It codes for CASSLMAYSYEQYF.

This chain joins TRBV4-1 and TRBJ2-7, with 9 positions matching TRBD1. With V trimmed by 3 bases and J by 7 bases, 10 bases remained unmatched. The CDR3 length is 15 residues. Germline V gene data show CDR1 as MGHRA and CDR2 as YSYEKL. The CDR3 DNA follows: TGCGCCAGCAGCCATGATGCCGGGACAGGGCTTGAGCAGTACTTC. Its translation is CASSHDAGTGLEQYF.

The count of this clone is one. The chain uses TRBV7-2 and TRBJ2-7, with D possibly TRBD1 on 6 matching bases. Germline V CDR1 and CDR2: SGHTA, FQGNSA. This CDR3 spans 14 amino acids. V lost 5 bases, J lost 4 bases, and 15 bases lay in between. Here the CDR3 reads CASSLGLGGYEQYF. CDR3 nucleotides: TGTGCCAGCAGCCTAGGCCTAGGGGGATACGAGCAGTACTTC.

The chain has TRBV11-2 and TRBJ2-7; tentatively, D is TRBD2 (5 bases). Germline V gene sequence: CDR1 SGHAT, CDR2 FQNNGV. The V end lost 4 bases, the J end lost 3 bases, and 10 bases lay between the germline ends. CDR3 length: 13 amino acids. The CDR3 bases are TGTGCCAGCAGCTACATCGGGATCTACGAGCAGTACTTC. The encoded protein is CASSYIGIYEQYF.

This clone was seen only once. V gene TRBV4-1 combines with J gene TRBJ2-3; D might be TRBD1 (6 bases). Germline-derived CDR1 and CDR2 are MGHRA and YSYEKL. The CDR3 loop spans 13 amino acids. V was trimmed by 6 bases and J by 4 bases, leaving 11 bases between them. The CDR3 loop is CASSSGDPDTQYF. The CDR3 DNA reads as TGCGCCAGCAGTTCAGGGGATCCAGATACGCAGTATTTT.

The chain employs TRBV14 and TRBJ1-1; D is unresolved. V was shortened by 4 bases and J by 5 bases, with 14 bases between the two germline ends. The CDR3 sequence is 14 residues long. The germline V gene has CDR1 SGHDN and CDR2 FVKESK. In DNA form, the CDR3 reads TGTGCCAGCAGCCTCATCAGCGGCGGGACTGAAGCTTTCTTT. Protein: CASSLISGGTEAFF.

This clone was observed a handful of times. The V and J genes are TRBV10-2 and TRBJ1-5; D gene uncertain. This CDR3 has 15 amino acids. Per germline, CDR1 WSHSY and CDR2 SAAADI. Trimming removed 4 bases at V and 0 bases at J, with 10 bases between. Here the CDR3 DNA reads TGCGCCAGCAGTGTCGACGGGTATAGCAATCAGCCCCAGCATTTT. The encoded protein is CASSVDGYSNQPQHF.

V usage is TRBV6-6 and J usage is TRBJ2-1; 11 bases are shared with TRBD2. The germline V gene has CDR1 MNHNY and CDR2 SVGAGI (reference sequence). Trimming at V came to 7 bases and at J to 2 bases, leaving 7 bases not matched to a gene. The CDR3 runs to 16 residues. The CDR3 is CASISGTSGAYNEQFF. In nucleotides, the CDR3 is TGTGCCAGCATTTCGGGGACTAGCGGTGCCTACAATGAGCAGTTCTTC.

The genes are TRBV27 and TRBJ2-7, with D possibly being TRBD1 (5 bases). The CDR3 extends over 13 amino acids. Deletions cut 6 bases from V and 4 bases from J, with 13 bases between. CDR1 is MNHEY, CDR2 SMNVEV, per germline (reference sequence). The CDR3 is CASSEGPGYEQYF. The CDR3 DNA is TGTGCCAGCAGCGAAGGGCCAGGGTACGAGCAGTACTTC.

This chain connects TRBV13 to TRBJ1-2; D gene unclear. CDR1 is PRHDT and CDR2 is FYEKMQ in the germline V gene (reference sequence). V was pared by 3 bases and J by 7 bases, with 12 bases between. CDR3 length equals 13 residues. The CDR3 sequence is CASSFRTQSGYTF. The DNA of the CDR3 is TGTGCCAGCAGCTTTCGAACACAAAGTGGCTACACCTTC.

The V gene is TRBV11-2, the J gene TRBJ2-5, with 12 bases matching TRBD2. The CDR3 runs 18 residues. Per the germline V gene, CDR1 is SGHAT and CDR2 is FQNNGV. Trimming cost V 4 bases and J 5 bases; bases outside gene matches: 14. CDR3 sequence reads: CASSSPWTSGEARETQYF. For the CDR3, the DNA is TGTGCCAGCAGCTCCCCTTGGACTAGCGGGGAGGCGAGGGAGACCCAGTACTTC.

The chain couples TRBV9 to TRBJ2-1; 10 bases map to TRBD2. The CDR3 has 15 amino acids. Germline-derived CDR1 and CDR2 are SGDLS and YYNGEE. V shed 2 bases, J shed 4 bases, and the junction held 3 bases outside the gene matches. DNA for the CDR3: TGTGCCAGCAGCGTCGGTAGCGGGGGGTACAATGAGCAGTTCTTC. Translated, it gives CASSVGSGGYNEQFF. Based on the CDR3 plus reference TRBV9 and TRBJ2-1, the full variable domain is DSGVTQTPKHLITATGQRVTLRCSPRSGDLSVYWYQQSLDQGLQFLIQYYNGEERAKGNILERFSAQQFPDLHSELNLSSLELGDSALYFCASSVGSGGYNEQFFGPGTRLTVL.

About this clone: Other DNA sequences in the sample encode the same CDR3. This rearrangement joins TRBV19 to TRBJ2-1; 7 bases align to TRBD1. Trimming took 9 bases from V and 6 from J; bases not matched to a gene: 2. Germline V gene lookup returns CDR1 LNHDA and CDR2 SQIVND (reference sequence). This CDR3 has 11 residues. The CDR3: CASRQGNEQFF. CDR3 nucleotide sequence: TGTGCCAGCAGACAGGGCAATGAGCAGTTCTTC.

The chain carries TRBV4-1 and TRBJ2-7, with 7 bases fitting TRBD2. CDR3 size: 16 residues. The J segment lost 1 base and the V segment lost 0 bases, leaving 6 bases of the junction unmatched. Germline V gene data show CDR1 as MGHRA and CDR2 as YSYEKL. The CDR3 DNA sequence: TGCGCCAGCAGCCAAGATCGGCGGGAGCGGTCCTACGAGCAGTACTTC. Its translation: CASSQDRRERSYEQYF.

The chain joins TRBV11-3 to TRBJ2-7; 8 nucleotides line up with TRBD2. The CDR3 sequence is 13 residues long. Germline-derived CDR1 and CDR2 are SGHNT and YENEEA. J was trimmed by 6 bases and V by 2 bases; bases with no gene match: 3. CDR3 sequence: CASSLSGGLEQYF. Here the CDR3 DNA reads TGTGCCAGCAGCTTATCGGGGGGGCTCGAGCAGTACTTC. The variable domain in full, with the rest retrieved from reference TRBV11-3 and TRBJ2-7, is EAGVVQSPRYKIIEKKQPVAFWCNPISGHNTLYWYLQNLGQGPELLIRYENEEAVDDSQLPKDRFSAERLKGVDSTLKIQPAELGDSAVYLCASSLSGGLEQYFGPGTRLTVT.

The rearrangement joins TRBV9 to TRBJ2-5; 10 nucleotides agree with TRBD2. CDR3 length equals 16 residues. Trimming cost V 3 bases and J 4 bases; bases outside gene matches: 9. Germline-derived CDR1 and CDR2 are SGDLS and YYNGEE. This chain's CDR3 is CASSGGVAGGIETQYF. As DNA, the CDR3 is TGTGCCAGCAGCGGCGGAGTAGCGGGGGGTATAGAGACCCAGTACTTC.

The V and J genes are TRBV4-2 and TRBJ1-1; D remains unclear. Germline assignment: CDR1 LGHNA and CDR2 YNFKEQ. The CDR3 length is 15 residues. The V end was cut by 2 bases, the J end by 0 bases, with 10 bases between. CDR3 loop: CASSQNSGLNTEAFF. Here the CDR3 DNA reads TGTGCCAGCAGCCAAAATTCGGGTTTGAACACTGAAGCTTTCTTT.

The chain recombines TRBV7-8 with TRBJ1-1; a possible D gene is TRBD1 (5 bases). Germline V CDR1 and CDR2: SGHVS, FQNEAQ. V lost 2 bases and J lost 5, with 12 bases in between. CDR3 length equals 14 residues. The CDR3 coding sequence is TGTGCCAGCAGCTTACCTGGGGCAAAGACTGAAGCTTTCTTT. Translated, it gives CASSLPGAKTEAFF. Full variable domain (outside the CDR3, taken from reference TRBV7-8 and TRBJ1-1): GAGVSQSPRYKVAKRGQDVALRCDPISGHVSLFWYQQALGQGPEFLTYFQNEAQLDKSGLPSDRFFAERPEGSVSTLKIQRTQQEDSAVYLCASSLPGAKTEAFFGQGTRLTVV.

The chain combines TRBV10-2 with TRBJ2-7; 8 nucleotides line up with TRBD2. Germline V gene sequence: CDR1 WSHSY, CDR2 SAAADI. CDR3 length: 15 amino acids. The trim removed 7 bases at V and 4 bases at J, leaving 12 bases unmatched. CDR3 sequence (DNA): TGCGCCAGCACCTCAAAGCGGGAGTTTCGGTACGAGCAGTACTTC. Residues: CASTSKREFRYEQYF.

V gene TRBV13 combines with J gene TRBJ2-7, with TRBD2 as a possible D gene (5 bases). CDR1 PRHDT and CDR2 FYEKMQ come from the germline V gene (reference sequence). There are 15 residues in the CDR3. Trimming took 0 bases from V and 4 from J, leaving 13 bases between them. Here the CDR3 DNA reads TGTGCCAGCAGCTTAGGCCTGAGGGCACCTTACGAGCAGTACTTC. Its protein product is CASSLGLRAPYEQYF.

This sequence joins TRBV5-6 and TRBJ2-2; no clear D gene. Germline lookup yields CDR1 SGHDT and CDR2 YYEEEE. The CDR3 covers 13 residues. The V end lost 0 bases, the J end lost 7 bases, and 7 bases lay between the germline ends. The CDR3 bases are TGTGCCAGCAGCTTGGGGGCAGTCGGGGAGCTGTTTTTT. Amino acids: CASSLGAVGELFF.

The chain combines TRBV9 with TRBJ1-2; D might be TRBD1 (6 bases). The CDR3 is made up of 15 amino acids. V lost 2 bases, J lost 8 bases, and 19 bases lay in between. CDR1 is SGDLS and CDR2 is YYNGEE in the germline V gene. The CDR3: CASSVPETGYEGYTF. CDR3 DNA: TGTGCCAGCAGCGTCCCCGAGACAGGATATGAGGGCTACACCTTC.

The chain joins TRBV9 to TRBJ2-7, with 8 bases identical to TRBD1. This CDR3 contains 14 residues. Losses at the gene ends were 3 bases for V and 6 bases for J; bases not matched to a gene: 8. Germline loops: CDR1 SGDLS, CDR2 YYNGEE. The chain's CDR3 is CASSAEGTGGEQYF. In DNA form, the CDR3 reads TGTGCCAGCAGCGCCGAGGGGACAGGCGGCGAGCAGTACTTC.

V gene TRBV5-6 combines with J gene TRBJ2-1; D not certain. The germline CDR1 and CDR2 sequences are SGHDT and YYEEEE. The ends were cut back, 4 bases at V and 5 bases at J, with 13 bases in the middle. This CDR3 region has 14 residues. CDR3 sequence reads: CASSLGATDNEQFF. CDR3 sequence (DNA): TGTGCCAGCAGCCTCGGAGCAACCGACAATGAGCAGTTCTTC.

V gene TRBV27 combines with J gene TRBJ2-2, with a weak D call TRBD1 (5 bases). The V end lost 3 bases, the J end lost 2 bases, and 10 bases lay between the germline ends. Germline CDR1 is MNHEY and CDR2 is SMNVEV (reference sequence). CDR3 length equals 15 residues. CDR3 sequence reads: CASSFWQGNTGELFF. The CDR3 bases are TGTGCCAGCAGTTTCTGGCAGGGTAACACCGGGGAGCTGTTTTTT.

V gene TRBV5-1 combines with J gene TRBJ2-1; D is undetermined. Germline V gene sequence: CDR1 SGHRS, CDR2 YFSETQ. Trimming took off 4 bases at V and 5 bases at J, with 13 bases between the two ends. This CDR3 is 14 amino acids long. The CDR3 protein is CASSTIFANNEQFF. CDR3 DNA sequence: TGCGCCAGCAGCACGATTTTCGCGAACAATGAGCAGTTCTTC.